The 31 T cell receptor beta chains below all came from one sample that was sequenced in a study of T cells in Graves' hyperthyroidism and ophthalmopathy. RNA transcripts served as the template for amplifying TCR beta CDR3 regions. The TCR CDR3 was amplified in a first-round RT-PCR using the HTBI primer set. TCRdb analysed the multiplex PCR reads with MiXCR anew, one entry per CDR3 protein. This sample yields approximately 330,000 distinct CDR3 sequences, of which approximately 15% are seen a single time; 34% belongs to the top ten. The sequenced material came from blood. Receptors originate from a middle-aged woman with Graves' ophthalmopathy.

This clonotype appeared a few times. The chain recombines TRBV20-1 with TRBJ2-3, with D hard to call. The germline CDR1 and CDR2 sequences are DFQATT and SNEGSKA (reference sequence). Trimming stripped 3 bases from V and 7 bases from J, with 5 bases between. The CDR3 covers 10 residues. This CDR3 is CSARANTQYF. In nucleotides, the CDR3 is TGCAGTGCTAGGGCGAATACGCAGTATTTT.

This chain joins TRBV4-1 and TRBJ2-3; no reliable D call. The V and J ends lost 1 base and 5 bases respectively, with 10 bases between them. The germline CDR1 and CDR2 sequences are MGHRA and YSYEKL. The CDR3 runs to 14 residues. CDR3 loop: CASSQARVQDTQYF. CDR3 coding DNA: TGCGCCAGCAGCCAAGCTCGAGTGCAAGATACGCAGTATTTT.

This clonotype has a single count. Since a much larger clone is just one base distant, this may be a read error. The chain combines TRBV6-1 with TRBJ2-7; 10 bases are a match to TRBD1. The CDR3 covers 15 residues. The germline V gene has CDR1 MNHNS and CDR2 SASEGT. V gave up 7 bases and J gave up 0 bases; unmatched junction bases: 6. The CDR3 sequence: CASKVGTGVSYEQYF. CDR3 in DNA: TGTGCCAGCAAAGTAGGGACAGGGGTCTCCTACGAGCAGTACTTC.

This clonotype turned up a few times. The gene calls are TRBV5-1 and TRBJ2-3; D gene ambiguous. CDR3 length: 12 residues. V was trimmed by 0 bases and J by 5 bases, leaving 4 bases between them. Germline loops: CDR1 SGHRS, CDR2 YFSETQ. As DNA, the CDR3 is TGCGCCAGCAGCTTGGGCCGAGATACGCAGTATTTT. Amino acids: CASSLGRDTQYF.

This clonotype appeared many times. The V gene is TRBV12-3 or TRBV12-4, the J gene TRBJ1-2, with D maybe TRBD1 (5 bases). Trimming removed 5 bases at V and 1 base at J, with 8 bases between. This CDR3 has 13 amino acids. The CDR3 nucleotides are TGTGCCAGCAGTGGGGACGGTAACTATGGCTACACCTTC. Protein product: CASSGDGNYGYTF.

This clonotype has a handful of counts. CDR3 coding DNA: TGTGCCAGCAGCTCATGGCGGGGGAGCGCAGATACGCAGTATTTT. Its protein is CASSSWRGSADTQYF. J is TRBJ2-3 and V is TRBV9, with 7 positions matching TRBD2. CDR1 SGDLS and CDR2 YYNGEE come from the germline V gene. V was clipped by 4 bases and J by 4 bases; unmatched bases: 9. The CDR3 sequence is 15 residues long.

This clonotype was observed a few times. The chain combines TRBV5-6 with TRBJ2-2, with TRBD1 matching 7 bases. Germline lookup yields CDR1 SGHDT and CDR2 YYEEEE. CDR3 length: 15 amino acids. J lost 1 base, V lost 3 bases, and 3 bases had no gene match. The CDR3 here is CASSSWDRNTGELFF. The CDR3 nucleotides are TGTGCCAGCAGCTCGTGGGACAGGAACACCGGGGAGCTGTTTTTT.

The J gene is TRBJ2-7, the V gene TRBV5-1; TRBD1 matches at 8 bases. V lost 0 bases, J lost 3 bases, and 2 bases stayed unmatched. From germline, CDR1 is SGHRS and CDR2 YFSETQ. The CDR3 is 14 amino acids. The CDR3 here is CASSLVTGDYEQYF. The CDR3 region has the DNA TGCGCCAGCAGCTTGGTGACAGGGGACTACGAGCAGTACTTC. Using reference TRBV5-1 and TRBJ2-7 for the parts outside the CDR3, the full variable domain is KAGVTQTPRYLIKTRGQQVTLSCSPISGHRSVSWYQQTPGQGLQFLFEYFSETQRNKGNFPGRFSGRQFSNSRSEMNVSTLELGDSALYLCASSLVTGDYEQYFGPGTRLTVT.

The chain carries TRBV7-9 and TRBJ1-4; maybe TRBD1 (6 bases). Deletions cut 0 bases from V and 2 bases from J, with 16 bases between. CDR1 SEHNR and CDR2 FQNEAQ come from the germline V gene (reference sequence). This CDR3 spans 18 amino acids. CDR3 in DNA: TGTGCCAGCAGCTTAGCTGGGGACAAGGATTTGACTAATGAAAAACTGTTTTTT. This gives the protein CASSLAGDKDLTNEKLFF.

The V call is TRBV20-1, the J call TRBJ1-3, with D hard to call. With 3 bases removed from V and 0 bases from J, the gap between germline ends came to 12 bases. CDR1 is DFQATT, CDR2 SNEGSKA, per germline (reference sequence). The CDR3 is 15 residues long. The chain's CDR3 is CSASTRRNSGNTIYF. CDR3 DNA: TGCAGTGCTAGTACTCGGCGGAACTCTGGAAACACCATATATTTT.

A remark on this clonotype: The germline gene is not matched at one end of the junction; a read error may be the cause. The rearrangement links TRBV20-1 to TRBJ1-1; unclear D gene. From germline, CDR1 is DFQATT and CDR2 SNEGSKA (reference sequence). The CDR3 length is 12 residues. The CDR3 DNA sequence: TGCAATGCTAGAATGCAAGCCACTGAAGCTTTCTTT. Amino acid sequence: CNARMQATEAFF.

This clonotype was seen a few times. The chain links TRBV7-9 to TRBJ1-1; TRBD1 might be the D (6 bases). V lost 6 bases to trimming and J lost 10 bases, with 15 bases between them. Germline V gene sequence: CDR1 SEHNR, CDR2 FQNEAQ (reference sequence). The length of the CDR3 is 12 residues. The CDR3 bases are TGTGCCAGCAGGCCTACAGGGAGGTTAGCTTTCTTT. Translation gives CASRPTGRLAFF.

This clonotype was counted a few times. A much larger clone differs from this one at a single base, so this may be a read error. The rearrangement links TRBV6-1 to TRBJ2-1; either TRBD1 or TRBD2 may supply D (6 bases each). The V gene lost 8 bases and the J gene lost 6 bases, with 20 bases spanning the gap. Germline V gene data show CDR1 as MNHNS and CDR2 as SASEGT. The CDR3 is made up of 15 amino acids. As DNA, the CDR3 is TGTGCCAGCGCATCCGAGGGGGGCAGTCGCAATGAGCAGTTCTTC. Translated, it gives CASASEGGSRNEQFF.

V and J are TRBV7-9 and TRBJ2-6; D call uncertain. The V end was cut by 5 bases, the J end by 2 bases, with 13 bases between. Per the germline V gene, CDR1 is SEHNR and CDR2 is FQNEAQ (reference sequence). The length of the CDR3 is 16 residues. The CDR3, as DNA: TGTGCCAGCAGCCCAAAAAAGAACACTGGGGCCAACGTCCTGACTTTC. It codes for CASSPKKNTGANVLTF. The variable domain in full, completed from reference TRBV7-9 and TRBJ2-6, reads DTGVSQNPRHKITKRGQNVTFRCDPISEHNRLYWYRQTLGQGPEFLTYFQNEAQLEKSRLLSDRFSAERPKGSFSTLEIQRTEQGDSAMYLCASSPKKNTGANVLTFGAGSRLTVL.

The sample holds a few counts of this clonotype. This chain connects TRBV5-1 to TRBJ2-7; 10 nucleotides align to TRBD1. Germline CDR1 is SGHRS and CDR2 is YFSETQ. The CDR3 contains 15 residues. The trim removed 4 bases at V and 7 bases at J, leaving 11 bases unmatched. The CDR3 DNA is TGCGCCAGCAGCCCTTCGACAGGGGGCGTGGGGGAGCAGTACTTC. Translating gives CASSPSTGGVGEQYF.

This clonotype was picked up a small number of times. V gene TRBV19 combines with J gene TRBJ2-3; 7 nucleotides line up with TRBD1. This CDR3 spans 20 amino acids. The ends lost 3 bases at V and 2 bases at J; junction bases unmatched: 20. Germline values: CDR1 LNHDA, CDR2 SQIVND (reference sequence). The CDR3, as DNA: TGTGCCAGTAGTATCCGGCCCCTTCTCCGGGACAGAGACCCCACAGATACGCAGTATTTT. This encodes CASSIRPLLRDRDPTDTQYF.

The sample holds a few counts of this clonotype. The genes are TRBV4-1 and TRBJ1-2, with TRBD1 identical over 8 bases. In germline, CDR1 is MGHRA, CDR2 YSYEKL. This CDR3 region has 15 residues. V was clipped by 1 base and J by 4 bases; unmatched bases: 5. In nucleotides, the CDR3 is TGCGCCAGCAGCCAAGGAGCCGGGACAGGCTATGGCTACACCTTC. Translated, it gives CASSQGAGTGYGYTF.

The chain uses TRBV20-1 and TRBJ1-4; maybe TRBD1 (6 bases). Germline V gives CDR1 DFQATT, CDR2 SNEGSKA (reference sequence). There are 15 residues in the CDR3. V lost 5 bases, J lost 5 bases, and 18 bases lay in between. CDR3 bases: TGCAGTGCTGCCTACAGGGAGGGGGGGAATGAAAAACTGTTTTTT. This gives the protein CSAAYREGGNEKLFF.

The table lists this clonotype with a few counts. The chain employs TRBV5-1 and TRBJ2-5, with D tentatively TRBD2 (6 bases). Germline V gene lookup returns CDR1 SGHRS and CDR2 YFSETQ. The CDR3 is 16 residues long. V was clipped by 4 bases and J by 5 bases, with 21 bases between them. Written as DNA, the CDR3 is TGCGCCAGCAGCCCTTCATCGGGGGATGGTTGGGAGACCCAGTACTTC. Translated: CASSPSSGDGWETQYF.

This clonotype was picked up a small number of times. This rearrangement joins TRBV7-9 to TRBJ2-6, with unresolved D. Between the trimmed V and J ends, which lost 5 bases and 0 bases, there was a span of 17 bases. CDR1 and CDR2 from the germline V gene are SEHNR and FQNEAQ (reference sequence). This CDR3 comprises 18 residues. The CDR3 DNA reads TGTGCCAGCAGCCCCCAGAGAGGCTCAAGCTCTGGGGCCAACGTCCTGACTTTC. Translating gives CASSPQRGSSSGANVLTF.

This clonotype was recorded many times. V is TRBV9 and J is TRBJ2-5, with no clear D. This CDR3 comprises 14 residues. Germline-derived CDR1 and CDR2 are SGDLS and YYNGEE. V gave up 2 bases and J gave up 7 bases, with 15 bases separating them. For the CDR3, the DNA is TGTGCCAGCAGCGTGGGCTCTACTTCGGGGACCCAGTACTTC. Translated, it gives CASSVGSTSGTQYF.

The chain combines TRBV6-1 with TRBJ2-7; 8 bases line up with TRBD1. The CDR3 is made up of 16 amino acids. CDR1 is MNHNS, CDR2 SASEGT, per germline. The J segment lost 1 base and the V segment lost 11 bases, leaving 16 bases of the junction unmatched. The CDR3 sequence is CALPGGRRGLSYEQYF. Here the CDR3 DNA reads TGTGCCCTACCAGGGGGCCGAAGAGGACTTTCCTACGAGCAGTACTTC.

This clonotype was seen a handful of times. The chain is built from TRBV10-2 and TRBJ1-1, with D uncertain. The V end was cut by 7 bases, the J end by 1 base, with 19 bases between. Germline CDR1 is WSHSY and CDR2 is SAAADI. The CDR3 is 16 amino acids. The chain's CDR3 is CASIPFLKAGNTEAFF. CDR3 nucleotide sequence: TGCGCCAGCATTCCGTTTCTTAAGGCGGGGAACACTGAAGCTTTCTTT.

The CDR3 region is CSASDRANYGYTF. Here the CDR3 DNA reads TGCAGTGCTTCGGACAGGGCTAACTATGGCTACACCTTC. V gene TRBV20-1 combines with J gene TRBJ1-2; TRBD1 matches at 8 bases. Germline V gene lookup returns CDR1 DFQATT and CDR2 SNEGSKA (reference sequence). This CDR3 spans 13 amino acids. V lost 5 bases, J lost 0 bases, and 2 bases stayed unmatched.

In this sample, this clonotype turned up many times. The chain combines TRBV5-1 with TRBJ1-1, with 7 bases lining up with TRBD1. CDR1 SGHRS and CDR2 YFSETQ come from the germline V gene. With V trimmed by 3 bases and J by 1 base, 6 bases remained unmatched. The CDR3 is 15 residues long. CDR3 nucleotide sequence: TGCGCCAGCAGCTCGCCGACAGGGCCGAACACTGAAGCTTTCTTT. Translating it yields CASSSPTGPNTEAFF.

The chain links TRBV25-1 to TRBJ2-2, with a tentative D call TRBD2 (6 bases). Trimming pared 1 base from V and 1 base from J, leaving 10 bases between. Germline V gene sequence: CDR1 MGHDK, CDR2 SYGVNS. The CDR3 runs 16 residues. The CDR3 loop reads CASSESPAGNTGELFF. The CDR3 DNA is TGTGCCAGCAGTGAATCGCCAGCGGGGAACACCGGGGAGCTGTTTTTT.

The chain has TRBV4-1 and TRBJ2-7; D possibly corresponds to TRBD1 (6 bases). This CDR3 is 13 amino acids long. The V and J ends lost 4 bases and 2 bases respectively, with 9 bases between them. The germline CDR1 and CDR2 sequences are MGHRA and YSYEKL. DNA of the CDR3: TGCGCCAGCAGCCCAGGGGAACCCTACGAGCAGTACTTC. Translation gives CASSPGEPYEQYF.

The V call is TRBV24-1, the J call TRBJ1-2, with D maybe TRBD1 (5 bases). CDR1 and CDR2 (germline): KGHDR, SFDVKD. This CDR3 has 14 amino acids. Between the trimmed V and J ends, which lost 2 bases and 8 bases, there was a span of 14 bases. CDR3 protein: CATSDSSQGKGYTF. CDR3 nucleotide sequence: TGTGCCACCAGTGATTCTTCCCAGGGTAAAGGCTACACCTTC.

V usage is TRBV6-1 and J usage is TRBJ2-2; 8 nucleotides match TRBD1. The V segment lost 6 bases and the J segment 6 bases; nucleotides outside the gene matches: 12. The germline V gene encodes CDR1 MNHNS and CDR2 SASEGT. The CDR3 is 16 amino acids. The CDR3 coding sequence is TGTGCCAGCAGCCCTACCGGGACAGGACATCCCGGGGAGCTGTTTTTT. Its translation: CASSPTGTGHPGELFF.

The CDR3 reads CASSLSLLGANVLTF. CDR3 DNA sequence: TGTGCCAGCAGTCTGTCCCTTCTCGGGGCCAACGTCCTGACTTTC. V gene TRBV27 combines with J gene TRBJ2-6, with D unclear. V was clipped by 5 bases and J by 4 bases, with 12 bases between them. The CDR3 has 15 residues. CDR1 is MNHEY and CDR2 is SMNVEV in the germline V gene (reference sequence).

Many counts were recorded for this clonotype. The V and J genes are TRBV28 and TRBJ2-3; D possibly corresponds to TRBD1 (6 bases). This CDR3 is 14 amino acids long. Germline V gene data show CDR1 as MDHEN and CDR2 as SYDVKM. With 6 bases removed from V and 6 bases from J, the gap between germline ends came to 16 bases. The CDR3 is CASSPYRDRDTQYF. CDR3 nucleotide sequence: TGTGCCAGCAGCCCCTACAGGGACCGGGATACGCAGTATTTT.